The T cell receptor (beta chain) under discussion was sequenced for a study of shared clonotypes between healthy human individuals (dated by TCRdb to 2019 to 2021). Turning to the overall study: The cohort comprised a couple of women and a few men aged 18 to 49 years. Each donor's leukapheresis produced roughly between roughly 0.85 and 10 billion PBMCs. Per donor, three plates each were used for CD4 naive and CD4 memory, two for CD8 naive, and one for CD8 memory. The study deeply sequenced blood TCR repertoires of roughly five healthy adults to estimate repertoire size and the extent of clonotype sharing between individuals. Libraries were prepared and TCR repertoires were sequenced by different laboratories using diverse techniques, in order to increase sequencing depth and limit assay-specific biases. Overall study outcomes, separate from this receptor: Larger estimated clonotype richness was generally found for naive subsets than for memory subsets. When several donors were compared, the shared fraction of clonotypes was about 5.4% for naive CD4, 3% to 4% for naive CD8, 2% to 2.5% for memory CD4, and roughly 0.4% for memory CD8. Only blood was sampled, and tissue TCR repertoires likely differ from those in blood. The genetic and exposure-history diversity represented was limited by the small number of donors. Based on pairwise subsampling, the degree of clonotype sharing among donors was expected to be affected by sequencing depth. Compared with non-shared clonotypes, the clonotypes found in all four sorted-subset donors had higher generation probabilities. Incomplete sequencing was indicated by rarefaction of sorted-subset datasets, despite the large sequencing depth.

Using the deep immunoSEQ assay, TCR CDR3 regions were amplified from genomic DNA by multiplex PCR. Genomic DNA extracted from each cell subset was distributed evenly over all wells of several immunoSEQ 96-well plates, and each plate served as one replicate. For sorted subsets, around 0.2 ug genomic DNA, equal to tens of thousands of T cell genomes, was loaded into each replicate PCR. The purified libraries were quantified using a Qubit 3.0 fluorometer, sized with a Bioanalyzer 2100, and then quantified again using the KAPA Library Quantification kit. Each immunoSEQ 96-well plate was sequenced on its own single-read 150-cycle Illumina NextSeq 550 flow cell. As for the authors' bioinformatics: Because the immunoSEQ output held only junctional sequences and lacked quality scores, the filtering could not match the filtering applied to full-length reads. Sequences were annotated with PyIR, a Python wrapper for IgBLAST v1.9, using IMGT germline references to assign V/J genes and CDR3. Reads were removed for weak V/J assignments (E-value above 1e-6), missing CDR3, stop codons, out-of-frame junctions, or ambiguous translated residues. A V3J clonotype was defined by an identical inferred V gene, J gene, and CDR3 amino acid sequence. Percentage overlap between repertoires was calculated by dividing the number of shared unique clonotypes by the size of the smaller repertoire. Three approaches were used to assess repertoire richness: RTK rarefaction, the Chao1 estimator, and Recon v2.1 estimates of unobserved clonotypes. Generation probabilities were computed with OLGA for all TCRbeta clonotypes obtained by the gDNA method from a handful of donors. What TCRdb holds here is the immuneACCESS table cut down to in-frame rearrangements. Part of the clones is not present; checked against another copy, under half of the missing clones reflect an unresolved V gene, and the others are unexplained. The V and J calls and clone size were taken over from that table, and D and trimming were inferred from the DNA. The sample table shows about 2.4 million clones, and around nine tenths are seen once. Jointly, the top ten make up roughly 0.13% of the sample.

Healthy HIV-negative adults with no recently reported acute infections or vaccinations were included as donors. Every donor was a Caucasian adult living in Nashville, Tennessee, USA. CD4+ T cells were enriched by magnetic negative selection; naive cells were then positively selected on CD45RA, and the negative fraction formed the memory subset. After blood collection by leukapheresis, PBMCs were isolated using Ficoll-Histopaque density gradient centrifugation and then cryopreserved in the vapor phase of liquid nitrogen. Purity and quantity of every magnetically sorted T cell population were checked by analytical flow cytometry. From each sorted fraction, genomic DNA was isolated and quantified by UV absorbance on a Nanodrop 2000c. This clone was found once. Its antigen remains unidentified. No much larger clonotype is one base removed from it; base qualities were not supplied. Sequencing used naive CD4+ T cells sorted from blood. The cell subset or site tag for this specimen amounts to: CD45RA+ positively selected. The source is a man aged 18 to 30 in good health.

The DNA sequence is as follows: TGTGCCAGCAGTCAACTACAGGGTCGAAACACTGAAGCTTTCTTT. Translated, this is CASSQLQGRNTEAFF. Recombination connected TRBV6-6 to TRBJ1-1; the D segment could be TRBD1, given 6 matching bases. According to the germline V gene (reference sequence), CDR1 reads MNHNY and CDR2 reads SVGAGI. The CDR3 numbers 15 residues from cysteine through phenylalanine. Only the CDR3 DNA is retained, 45 bases long and in frame from the first base. V is pared back by 5 bases and J by 2 bases, with 15 bases lying between the germline termini.